This TCR beta chain comes out of a study of blood T cell repertoires in COVID-19. Study-wide background: COVID-19 samples collected from the United States, Italy and Spain covered acute and convalescent phases. Nucleic acid was either cDNA or gDNA, and it came from T cells, B-cell-depleted T cells, or PBMCs.

The CDR3 has 13 amino acids. The V and J ends lost 0 bases and 5 bases respectively, with 7 bases between them. Per the germline V gene, CDR1 is MNHNS and CDR2 is SASEGT. In the original processing: From reference gene primer amplification, estimates of nucleated cell counts were derived. Using immunoSEQ multiplex PCR, the repertoire was profiled, and TCRdb retains in-frame clones only, with some absent. V, J and clone size are taken as reported in that table, and D and trimming were inferred from the DNA itself. Of approximately 160,000 clones listed, more than 90% are singletons. This clone was counted only a few times.

The TCR was taken from a man between 45 and 60 years old with acute or convalescent COVID-19. The chain links TRBV6-1 to TRBJ1-2; D is possibly TRBD1 (5 bases). The specimen sequenced was peripheral blood. CDR3 amino acids: CASSEAGLYGYTF. Here the CDR3 DNA reads TGTGCCAGCAGTGAAGCGGGGCTTTATGGCTACACCTTC.